The 19 T cell receptor beta chains listed next were all sequenced from one sample in a study of T cells in women clearing cervical HPV infection. Profiled with immunoSEQ multiplex PCR; TCRdb holds only in-frame clones, not every one. Its table lists approximately 31,000 clones. The sequencing input was blood buffy coat. These receptors all stem from a woman between 18 and 69 years old with a cervical HPV16 infection that either progressed to CIN3+ or cleared (not recorded which).

As regards this clone: The observed sequence ends 3 residues before the CDR3 terminus, with the missing tail filled in from the germline J gene. This chain uses TRBV2 with TRBJ2-5; TRBD2 matches 14 bases. The germline CDR1 and CDR2 sequences are SNHLY and FYNNEI. CDR3 length equals 18 residues. V was pared by 1 base and J by 5 bases, with 9 bases of the junction left unmatched. The covered CDR3 bases are TGTGCCAGCAGTGAAGGCAAGACTAGCGGGGGGGCCAGGGAGACC. It specifies CASSEGKTSGGARET. The whole CDR3 protein reads CASSEGKTSGGARETQYF.

To note about this clone: The read halts 3 residues ahead of the CDR3 end, with the missing end drawn from the germline J gene. The gene calls are TRBV14 and TRBJ1-4; possible D gene TRBD1, 6 bases. The length of the CDR3 is 15 residues. Trimming took 6 bases from V and 3 from J, leaving 14 bases between them. The V gene's germline CDR1 is SGHDN and CDR2 FVKESK. CDR3 bases read: TGTGCCAGCAGTTTCAGGGGCCTGGCTAATGAAAAA. It codes for CASSFRGLANEK. The CDR3 reads in full as CASSFRGLANEKLFF.

With respect to this clone: Read sequence stops 3 residues before the CDR3 end, and the germline J gene provides the missing end. The V and J genes are TRBV19 and TRBJ2-1; D is possibly TRBD1 (6 bases). Germline lookup yields CDR1 LNHDA and CDR2 SQIVND (reference sequence). This CDR3 has 14 residues. Trimming shortened V by 7 bases and J by 5 bases, and 15 bases separated the two germline ends. This chain's CDR3 is CASNPNRENNEQFF. The part of the CDR3 DNA that was read is TGTGCCAGTAACCCGAACAGGGAGAACAATGAG. The full variable domain, in which reference TRBV19 and TRBJ2-1 provide the parts outside the CDR3, is DGGITQSPKYLFRKEGQNVTLSCEQNLNHDAMYWYRQDPGQGLRLIYYSQIVNDFQKGDIAEGYSVSREKKESFPLTVTSAQKNPTAFYLCASNPNRENNEQFFGPGTRLTVL.

As concerns this clone: Read data end 3 residues before the CDR3 end; the end is taken from the germline J gene. This rearrangement joins TRBV29-1 to TRBJ1-3; no definite D call. CDR1 is SQVTM, CDR2 ANQGSEA, per germline. The CDR3 spans 13 residues. Trimming cost V 5 bases and J 5 bases, with 13 bases left between them. The covered CDR3 bases are TGCAGCGTTACAGCCGGAAGCCGAAACACC. Its translation is CSVTAGSRNT. The full-length CDR3 reads as CSVTAGSRNTIYF. The full variable domain, its missing parts supplied by reference TRBV29-1 and TRBJ1-3, is SAVISQKPSRDICQRGTSLTIQCQVDSQVTMMFWYRQQPGQSLTLIATANQGSEATYESGFVIDKFPISRPNLTFSTLTVSNMSPEDSSIYLCSVTAGSRNTIYFGEGSWLTVV.

Regarding this clone: The CDR3 end lies 3 residues beyond the end of the read and is filled in from the germline J gene. The chain uses TRBV18 and TRBJ2-3; 11 bases are shared with TRBD2. V was clipped by 3 bases and J by 6 bases; unmatched bases: 5. Germline V CDR1 and CDR2: KGHSH, LQKENI. CDR3 size: 15 residues. CDR3 sequence: CASSPLAGGWDTQYF. The part of the CDR3 DNA that was read is TGTGCCAGCTCACCGCTAGCGGGAGGATGGGATACG.

With regard to this clone: Read coverage stops 3 residues before the CDR3 terminus; the germline J gene supplies the remainder. The genes are TRBV20-1 and TRBJ2-7; 11 positions match TRBD2. Germline CDR1 is DFQATT and CDR2 is SNEGSKA (reference sequence). The junction had 9 bases not matched to a gene; V was cut back by 7 bases and J by 1 base. The CDR3 covers 15 residues. The CDR3 reads CSVREGLAGSYEQYF. The DNA read from the CDR3 is TGCAGTGTAAGGGAAGGACTAGCGGGTTCCTACGAG.

Details on this clone: The CDR3 is cut off 3 residues early in the read; its end comes from the germline J gene. The sample holds other DNA sequences that translate to the same CDR3. The chain has TRBV6-1 and TRBJ1-3, with D perhaps matching TRBD1 (6 bases). The germline gives CDR1 MNHNS, CDR2 SASEGT. CDR3 size: 16 residues. The CDR3 sequence is CASSEGVRGTNVPIYF. Partial CDR3 DNA: TGTGCCAGCAGTGAAGGGGTCAGGGGTACGAATGTACCC.

A remark on this clone: The CDR3 is cut off 3 residues early in the read; its end comes from the germline J gene. The J gene is TRBJ1-6, the V gene TRBV5-6, with 8 bases fitting TRBD1. V gave up 0 bases and J gave up 7 bases; unmatched junction bases: 3. CDR1 SGHDT and CDR2 YYEEEE come from the germline V gene. CDR3 length: 15 amino acids. Partial CDR3 DNA: TGTGCCAGCAGCTTGGACCGACAGGGGAATTCACCC. Amino acid sequence: CASSLDRQGNSP. The entire CDR3 sequence reads CASSLDRQGNSPLHF.

With respect to this clone: The read ends 3 residues before the CDR3 terminus; that terminus is restored from the germline J gene. The chain is built from TRBV29-1 and TRBJ2-7; 8 nucleotides match TRBD2. Germline-derived CDR1 and CDR2 are SQVTM and ANQGSEA. The CDR3 spans 11 residues. The V segment lost 7 bases and the J segment 4 bases; nucleotides outside the gene matches: 3. The CDR3 region is CSAGLGYEQYF. Partial CDR3 DNA: TGCAGCGCGGGACTAGGATACGAG.

As regards this clone: The CDR3 goes on 3 residues after the read ends, and that part is filled in from the germline J gene. The chain combines TRBV30 with TRBJ2-4, with 7 bases lining up with TRBD2. CDR3 length equals 11 residues. Germline lookup yields CDR1 GTSNPN and CDR2 SVGIG (reference sequence). The CDR3 bases that were read are TGTGCCTGGGGGGAGGGGTATGGT. Residues: CAWGEGYG. The complete CDR3 reads CAWGEGYGQYF. The full variable domain, its missing parts supplied by reference TRBV30 and TRBJ2-4, is SQTIHQWPATLVQPVGSPLSLECTVEGTSNPNLYWYRQAAGRGLQLLFYSVGIGQISSEVPQNLSASRPQDRQFILSSKKLLLSDSGFYLCAWGEGYGQYFGAGTRLSVL.

The chain's CDR3 is CASRGGTLKTQYF. Incomplete CDR3 DNA: TGTGCCAGTCGGGGAGGTACCTTGAAGACC. V gene TRBV19 combines with J gene TRBJ2-5, with a weak D call TRBD2 (6 bases). The read ends 3 residues early relative to the CDR3; the germline J gene fills the gap. Trimming removed 8 bases at V and 6 bases at J, with 16 bases between. This CDR3 is built from 13 residues. The germline V gene encodes CDR1 LNHDA and CDR2 SQIVND (reference sequence).

The CDR3 sequence: CAWSVRGQGEAFF. The covered CDR3 bases are TGTGCCTGGAGTGTACGGGGACAGGGTGAA. The V call is TRBV30, the J call TRBJ1-1, with 9 nucleotides matching TRBD1. The read ends 3 residues before the CDR3 terminus; that terminus is restored from the germline J gene. This CDR3 is built from 13 residues. The germline CDR1 and CDR2 sequences are GTSNPN and SVGIG (reference sequence). Trimming removed 0 bases from V and 7 bases from J; junction bases left unmatched: 3.

A remark on this clone: The CDR3 end is not reached by the read, which stops 3 residues before it; the germline J gene fills it in. This chain uses TRBV20-1 with TRBJ2-1, with 10 positions matching TRBD2. The CDR3 has 14 amino acids. Trimming cost V 5 bases and J 7 bases; bases outside gene matches: 8. Germline lookup yields CDR1 DFQATT and CDR2 SNEGSKA (reference sequence). The covered CDR3 bases are TGCAGTGCTCGTAGGACTAGCGGTATTAATGAG. It translates to CSARRTSGINE. The CDR3, in full, reads CSARRTSGINEQFF.

A remark on this clone: The CDR3 end is not reached by the read, which stops 3 residues before it; the germline J gene fills it in. V is TRBV20-1 and J is TRBJ2-5; 7 bases map to TRBD1. From germline, CDR1 is DFQATT and CDR2 SNEGSKA (reference sequence). The J segment lost 6 bases and the V segment lost 6 bases, leaving 10 bases of the junction unmatched. This CDR3 comprises 13 residues. The part of the CDR3 DNA that was read is TGCAGTGCAGGATCACAGGGGAAGAAGACC. It encodes CSAGSQGKKT. The full CDR3 protein is CSAGSQGKKTQYF.

Comment on this clone: From the germline J gene comes the end of the CDR3, since the read stops 3 residues before it. The chain recombines TRBV2 with TRBJ1-2, with a tentative D call TRBD1 (5 bases). Germline V lookup: CDR1 SNHLY, CDR2 FYNNEI. CDR3 length: 14 amino acids. CDR3 DNA (partial): TGTGCCAGCAGAGAATATAAGGGGACTGGAGGC. Residues: CASREYKGTGG. The whole CDR3 protein is CASREYKGTGGYTF.

Remarks on this clone: The missing CDR3 end, 3 residues past where the read stops, is filled in from the germline J gene. The chain has TRBV18 and TRBJ2-6; no clear D gene. The CDR3 runs to 16 residues. Germline loops: CDR1 KGHSH, CDR2 LQKENI. Trimming pared 3 bases from V and 1 base from J, leaving 10 bases between. Incomplete CDR3 DNA: TGTGCCAGCTCACCCCAGGTCGGATCTGGGGCCAACGTC. It is translated as CASSPQVGSGANV. The whole CDR3 is CASSPQVGSGANVLTF.

In the case of this clone: The CDR3 end is not reached by the read, which stops 3 residues before it; the germline J gene fills it in. The chain links TRBV18 to TRBJ1-2; tentatively, D is TRBD1 (5 bases). Germline V gene sequence: CDR1 KGHSH, CDR2 LQKENI. This CDR3 has 16 residues. CDR3: CASSPPGLAGANDYTF. The sequenced part of the CDR3 DNA is TGTGCCAGCTCACCACCGGGACTAGCGGGAGCAAACGAC.

Concerning this clone itself: The observed sequence ends 3 residues before the CDR3 terminus, with the missing tail filled in from the germline J gene. V is TRBV2 and J is TRBJ2-7, with D possibly matching TRBD1 (5 bases). The CDR3 is 13 residues long. CDR1 is SNHLY, CDR2 FYNNEI, per germline. Trimming took 3 bases from V and 3 from J, leaving 9 bases between them. The CDR3 DNA, read in part, is TGTGCCAGCAGTGATAACAGGAACTACGAG. Translation: CASSDNRNYE. From start to end, the CDR3 is CASSDNRNYEQYF.

With respect to this clone: Coverage ceases 3 residues before the CDR3 finishes, and the germline J gene fills in the end. The V gene is TRBV7-9, the J gene TRBJ1-6; D is unclear. The CDR3 is 14 residues long. Germline CDR1 is SEHNR and CDR2 is FQNEAQ (reference sequence). The sequenced part of the CDR3 DNA is TGTGCCAGCAGCCACGGACCGGGGTTGGGAGCC. Translation gives CASSHGPGLGA. The whole CDR3 protein reads CASSHGPGLGALHF.